These T cell receptor beta chains were read from a single sample in a study of type 1 regulatory T cells. MiXCR, applied by TCRdb to the reads, yields one record per CDR3 protein. The repertoire holds 55,000 to 65,000 distinct CDR3 sequences, with roughly two thirds as singletons. Which antigens these TCRs recognize remains unknown. What was sequenced was cultured non-Tr1 T cells, either the whole culture or a sorted T cell fraction (not recorded which). The receptors were gathered from a human donor in good health. Both conserved end residues are part of each CDR3. A D gene is named only where the DNA matches it firmly.

j_call d_call v_call cdr3_aa cdr3_nt
TRBJ2-3 TRBD2 TRBV4-3 CASSQAAGGAGDTQYF TGCGCCAGCAGCCAAGCGGCGGGGGGCGCCGGGGATACGCAGTATTTT
TRBJ1-4 . TRBV20-1 CSARDRVGQIATNEKLFF TGCAGTGCTAGAGACCGAGTAGGGCAGATTGCAACTAATGAAAAACTGTTTTTT
TRBJ2-2 . TRBV7-2 CASSLAAQAGELFF TGTGCCAGCAGCTTGGCGGCCCAGGCCGGGGAGCTGTTTTTT
TRBJ2-1 TRBD2 TRBV11-1 CASSGTSGRSNEQFF TGTGCCAGCAGCGGTACTAGCGGGAGATCCAATGAGCAGTTCTTC
TRBJ2-2 . TRBV5-6 CASSLAGRGDTGELFF TGTGCCAGCAGCTTGGCCGGGAGAGGGGACACCGGGGAGCTGTTTTTT
TRBJ2-7 . TRBV7-2 CASSLSSSARSYYEQYF TGTGCCAGCAGCTTATCTTCTAGCGCCCGATCTTACTACGAGCAGTACTTC
TRBJ2-1 . TRBV24-1 CATSGIISNEQFF TGTGCCACCAGTGGAATCATTTCCAATGAGCAGTTCTTC
TRBJ2-1 TRBD2 TRBV24-1 CATSDPAIAGYNEQFF TGTGCCACCAGTGACCCGGCGATAGCGGGATACAATGAGCAGTTCTTC
TRBJ1-3 . TRBV18 CASSPGTSNSGNTIYF TGTGCCAGCTCACCAGGGACTTCCAACTCTGGAAACACCATATATTTT
TRBJ2-3 TRBD1 TRBV10-3 CAISQQGARTQYF TGTGCCATCAGCCAACAGGGGGCCCGGACGCAGTATTTT
TRBJ2-1 . TRBV3-1 CASSQEGTGHRKQFF TGTGCCAGCAGCCAAGAAGGAACGGGGCACCGTAAGCAGTTCTTC
TRBJ2-2 . TRBV5-4 CASSWDANTGELFF TGTGCCAGCAGCTGGGACGCGAACACCGGGGAGCTGTTTTTT
TRBJ2-2 TRBD1 TRBV12-3/TRBV12-4 CASGGQGWTGELFF TGTGCCAGCGGGGGACAGGGGTGGACCGGGGAGCTGTTTTTT
TRBJ2-7 . TRBV5-6 CASSMGLPWEQYF TGTGCCAGCAGCATGGGACTGCCTTGGGAGCAGTACTTC
TRBJ1-2 . TRBV7-9 CASSFNREGYTF TGTGCCAGCAGCTTTAACAGAGAGGGCTACACCTTC
TRBJ2-4 . TRBV18 CASSPTQGQNIQYF TGTGCCAGCTCACCAACCCAGGGCCAAAACATTCAGTACTTC
TRBJ2-2 TRBD2 TRBV5-4 CASSFGGTSGSRGELFF TGTGCCAGCAGCTTTGGCGGGACTAGCGGGAGTAGGGGGGAGCTGTTTTTT
TRBJ2-3 TRBD1 TRBV7-6 CASSSQGEISTDTQYF TGTGCCAGCAGCTCACAGGGGGAGATTAGCACAGATACGCAGTATTTT
TRBJ1-4 . TRBV7-9 CASSFPGATNEKLFF TGTGCCAGCAGCTTCCCGGGTGCAACTAATGAAAAACTGTTTTTT
TRBJ2-3 . TRBV7-2 CASSPSRGHHRDTQYF TGTGCCAGCAGCCCCTCTCGGGGGCATCACAGAGATACGCAGTATTTT